The text below deals with one T cell receptor (beta chain). Its specificity is unknown. This likely stems from a read error, as it lies one base from a far larger clone. This sample is drawn from a study of regulatory T cells in long-lasting Graves disease. General study points: Relative to new patients (roughly 1,000), persistent patients exhibited greater sharing of public clonotypes (around 3,000).

The TCR beta library used iRepertoire HTBI primers with Arm-PCR amplification of CDR3. TCRdb reprocessed the multiplex PCR reads with MiXCR, giving one entry per CDR3 protein. Among 400,000 to 550,000 distinct CDR3 sequences listed, about a sixth were seen once. CDR3 size: 14 residues. From germline, CDR1 is DFQATT and CDR2 SNEGSKA (reference sequence). V lost 4 bases to trimming and J lost 11 bases, with 23 bases between them. As to time point: newly diagnosed GD, antithyroid drugs for less than 3 months. The TCR library was prepared using RNA isolated from PBMCs. These same data were also listed under a study on T cells in Graves' hyperthyroidism and ophthalmopathy. That study reports: Pregnant or lactating patients were excluded, as were those with uncontrolled infection or other autoimmune disease. A set of HTBI primers served as the primers for a first-round RT-PCR of the TCR CDR3.

This sample comprised peripheral blood mononuclear cells (PBMCs), obtained at new diagnosis, from a patient treated with antithyroid drugs. This receptor was obtained from a woman aged 18-35 years with Graves disease. The V call is TRBV20-1, the J call TRBJ2-5; D is uncertain. The CDR3 DNA follows: TGCAGTGCTATTGATCCAAAAGCGTACAATGAGCAGTACTTC. It yields the protein CSAIDPKAYNEQYF.